This T cell receptor beta chain was captured by sequencing in a study of CXCR3-negative and CXCR3-positive naive CD8 T cells. This CDR3 has 14 residues. CDR1 is SGHRS and CDR2 is YFSETQ in the germline V gene. CD45RO-CCR7+CD27+CD95- cells counted as naive CD8+ T cells. The method, 5' RACE with UMI labels, was used to prepare the TRB cDNA libraries. TCRdb reprocessed the 5' RACE reads and reports one entry per CDR3 protein, with no DNA. In total, the table holds about 66,000 distinct CDR3 sequences. This receptor was obtained from a human donor in good health. Some clones in this sample may be carry-over from other donors' samples. The source material was naive CXCR3- CD8+ T cells from blood. Subset: CD45RO-CCR7+CD27+CD95- naive CD8+ T cells lacking CXCR3 (TNR3-). The chain is built from TRBV5-1 and TRBJ1-1. This CDR3 reads CASSFRYGNTEAFF.